This T cell receptor (beta chain) was identified during a study of memory CD4+ T cells and cytomegalovirus serostatus. Across the study: Of the healthy Belgian adults, eight or nine were CMV seropositive and 20 to 30 seronegative.

Germline CDR1 reads MDHEN; CDR2 reads SYDVKM. V shed 6 bases and J 4 bases; nucleotides not matched to a gene: 7. The CDR3 is 14 residues long. The sort gate was single viable CD3+CD4+CD8-CD45RO+ cells for memory CD4+ T cells. CMV serostatus came from serum IgG against pp150, pp28, p38, p52. In the original processing: After removing out-of-frame reads, 2.3 million or so distinct TCRbeta sequences remained. Libraries were prepared by immunoSEQ multiplex PCR; TCRdb keeps only in-frame clonotypes and omits some of them. The DNA was the basis for D and trimming; V, J and clone size are from that table. The sample contains some 53,000 clones, around four fifths of which appear only once.

The chain links TRBV28 to TRBJ1-2; 8 bases line up with TRBD1. Sample: memory CD4+ T cells from blood. The sequence derives from an adult in good health and CMV-seronegative. The DNA of the CDR3 is TGTGCCAGCAGGCCCGGGACAGGATCCTATGGCTACACCTTC. Translating gives CASRPGTGSYGYTF.